The entry below gives a single TCR beta chain sequence along with its context. Its antigen is still unknown. There are no base qualities to consult, and no much larger clone falls within one base. The data derive from a study of shared clonotypes between healthy human individuals (dated by TCRdb to 2018 to 2020). At the level of the whole study: The cohort included three men and two women between 18 and 49 years of age. Per donor, three plates each were used for CD4 naive and CD4 memory, two for CD8 naive, and one for CD8 memory. Blood TCR repertoires of five healthy adults were deeply sequenced to estimate repertoire size and the extent of clonotype sharing between individuals. To increase sequencing depth and limit assay-specific biases, different laboratories used diverse techniques to prepare libraries and sequence TCR repertoires. Per donor, leukapheresis produced somewhere between about 0.94 and 9.5 billion PBMCs. The paper's findings and limits, for the study overall: Sharing across a few donors was observed for around 4.8% of naive CD4, over 3% of naive CD8, 2% to 2.5% of memory CD4, and around 0.4% of memory CD8 clonotypes. Even with the large sequencing depth, rarefaction of the sorted-subset datasets indicated that sequencing was incomplete. Compared with non-shared clonotypes, clonotypes shared by all four sorted-subset donors had higher generation probabilities. Because the study included a small number of donors, the genetic and exposure-history diversity represented was limited. Sampling was limited to blood, and TCR repertoires in tissue likely differ from TCR repertoires in blood. Pairwise subsampling led to the expectation that sequencing depth would affect the degree of clonotype sharing among donors. Estimated clonotype richness was generally larger for naive than for memory subsets.

The germline ends are 19 bases apart after V is trimmed by 6 bases and J by 1 base. Counted from cysteine to phenylalanine, this CDR3 has 16 amino acids. Only the CDR3 portion is preserved as DNA: 48 bases, with reading frame beginning at the first base. CDR1 MDHEN and CDR2 SYDVKM are derived from the germline V gene. Using the deep immunoSEQ assay, multiplex PCR amplified TCR CDR3 regions from genomic DNA. Extracted genomic DNA from each cell subset was distributed evenly across all wells of several immunoSEQ 96-well plates, and each plate was treated as a replicate. For sorted subsets, each replicate PCR was loaded with approximately 0.2 ug genomic DNA, equivalent to roughly 30,000 T cell genomes. Purified libraries were quantified with a Qubit 3.0 fluorometer, sized on a Bioanalyzer 2100, and re-quantified with the KAPA Library Quantification kit. A separate single-read 150-cycle Illumina NextSeq 550 flow cell was used to sequence each immunoSEQ 96-well plate. Processing in the source paper ran as follows. Because the immunoSEQ output held only junctional sequences and lacked quality scores, the filtering could not match the filtering applied to full-length reads. To assign V/J genes and CDR3, sequences were annotated against IMGT germline references using PyIR, a Python wrapper for IgBLAST v1.9. Reads with weak V/J assignments (E-value above 1e-6), missing CDR3, stop codons, out-of-frame junctions, or ambiguous translated residues were removed. V3J clonotypes were defined as sequences sharing an identical inferred V gene, J gene, and CDR3 amino acid sequence. Percentage overlap between repertoires was computed as shared unique clonotypes divided by the size of the smaller repertoire. Richness of each repertoire was evaluated using RTK rarefaction, the Chao1 estimator, and Recon v2.1 estimates of unobserved clonotypes. Generation probabilities were computed with OLGA for all TCRbeta clonotypes obtained by the gDNA method from several donors. TCRdb took this table from immuneACCESS and kept in-frame rearrangements with V and J called. Such tables lack part of the clones; where checked against another copy, unresolved V genes explain under half of the gap, and the rest is unexplained. V and J calls and clone size are given by that table; D and trimming were obtained from the DNA. The sample includes 1.5 million to 2.5 million clones, with approximately 95% observed a single time. The ten biggest clones cover 1% to 1.5% of the sample.

CD8 naive samples consisted of CD45RO-negative cells that were positively selected for CCR7, yielding a CD45RA+CCR7+ population without TemRA cells. Healthy HIV-negative adults with no recently reported acute infections or vaccinations were included as donors. Every donor was a Caucasian adult residing in Nashville, Tennessee, USA. Blood was obtained by leukapheresis, after which PBMCs were separated by Ficoll-Histopaque density gradient centrifugation and cryopreserved in liquid nitrogen vapor phase. Purity and quantity of every magnetically sorted T cell population were checked by analytical flow cytometry. Genomic DNA was isolated from every sorted fraction and measured by UV absorbance on a Nanodrop 2000c.

The clonotype was recovered from a man aged 18 to 29 in good health. The sample taken for sequencing was naive CD8+ T cells sorted from blood. The intended sense of this specimen's cell subset or site label: CD45RA+CCR7+. The chain was built from TRBV28 and TRBJ2-7; TRBD2 is a possible D gene, resting on 5 matching bases. The DNA sequence reads TGTGCCAGCAGCTTCTCGGAGGCGTCGCGATCCTACGAGCAGTACTTC. Translated, this is CASSFSEASRSYEQYF.